This T cell receptor beta chain emerged from a study of T cell changes during pregnancy in multiple sclerosis. From germline, CDR1 is SGHNT and CDR2 YYREEE (reference sequence). The CDR3 spans 14 residues. Unmatched junction bases numbered 4, after V lost 4 bases and J lost 1 base. TCRdb's copy holds only in-frame clones and misses some; the assay was immunoSEQ multiplex PCR. The sample includes about 60,000 clones, about 91% seen only once; the top ten take approximately 0.69%. The rearrangement links TRBV5-4 to TRBJ2-5; TRBD1 matches 7 bases. The TCR originated in a female donor with multiple sclerosis, enrolled in a pregnancy study. The material was CD4+ T cells from peripheral blood mononuclear cells, obtained in the first trimester of pregnancy. The CDR3 DNA reads as TGTGCCAGCAGCCCGGGACAGCTCCAAGAGACCCAGTACTTC. Protein product: CASSPGQLQETQYF. Based on the CDR3 plus reference TRBV5-4 and TRBJ2-5, the full variable domain is ETGVTQSPTHLIKTRGQQVTLRCSSQSGHNTVSWYQQALGQGPQFIFQYYREEENGRGNFPPRFSGLQFPNYSSELNVNALELDDSALYLCASSPGQLQETQYFGPGTRLLVL.